These 32 T cell receptor beta chains were sequenced from one sample in a study of OX40 agonist ivuxolimab in advanced cancers. Produced via immunoSEQ multiplex PCR; TCRdb's table is partial and in-frame only. The table lists about 54,000 clones, 91% of them singletons, with about 12% in the top ten. Sequences were derived from CD4+ or CD8+ T cells sorted from blood, sampled in a trial of the OX40 agonist ivuxolimab. The receptors shown here come from an adult with an advanced solid tumor such as melanoma, head and neck, liver or kidney cancer.

CDR3 bases: TGCGCCAGCAGCTTGGGCAGGGGTGAAAACATTCAGTACTTC. Translating gives CASSLGRGENIQYF. The chain employs TRBV5-1 and TRBJ2-4; TRBD1 is a possible D gene (6 bases). This CDR3 has 14 residues. Germline V gives CDR1 SGHRS, CDR2 YFSETQ. V was clipped by 0 bases and J by 5 bases, with 9 bases between them.

This clone has more than one count but fewer than ten. This chain uses TRBV29-1 with TRBJ1-1; 9 nucleotides agree with TRBD1. The length of the CDR3 is 16 residues. With V trimmed by 3 bases and J by 1 base, 9 bases remained unmatched. Germline lookup yields CDR1 SQVTM and CDR2 ANQGSEA. This CDR3 reads CSVEYGTGMWNTEAFF. Here the CDR3 DNA reads TGCAGCGTTGAGTATGGGACAGGGATGTGGAACACTGAAGCTTTCTTT.

J is TRBJ1-5 and V is TRBV5-4; D remains ambiguous. The CDR3 loop spans 13 amino acids. V lost 1 base and J 5 bases, leaving 7 bases between the germline ends. Germline values: CDR1 SGHNT, CDR2 YYREEE (reference sequence). CDR3 in DNA: TGTGCCAGCAGCTTGTCCGCAGATCAGCCCCAGCATTTT. Its translation is CASSLSADQPQHF.

Concerning this clone: An end of the junction does not agree with germline; a read error may underlie this. J is TRBJ2-3 and V is TRBV7-7, with 8 bases fitting TRBD1. There are 14 residues in the CDR3. The germline V gene has CDR1 SSHAT and CDR2 FNYEAQ (reference sequence). For the CDR3, the DNA is TGTGCTAGCAGTCTAACAGGGGGAACAGATACGCAGTATTTT. As protein: CASSLTGGTDTQYF.

The chain couples TRBV5-4 to TRBJ2-4; no firm D call. The CDR3 is 13 residues long. Trimming cost V 0 bases and J 4 bases, with 5 bases left between them. Germline V gene sequence: CDR1 SGHNT, CDR2 YYREEE (reference sequence). In DNA, the CDR3 is TGTGCCAGCAGCTTGGCACAGAAAAACATTCAGTACTTC. It translates to CASSLAQKNIQYF.

The gene calls are TRBV27 and TRBJ2-1, with no clear D. Trimming took off 2 bases at V and 8 bases at J, with 10 bases between the two ends. The CDR3 is 13 amino acids. From germline, CDR1 is MNHEY and CDR2 SMNVEV (reference sequence). DNA for the CDR3: TGTGCCAGCAGTTTAGGTAGCATCCATGAGCAGTTCTTC. Translation gives CASSLGSIHEQFF.

This chain connects TRBV5-4 to TRBJ2-7; 7 bases align to TRBD2. With V trimmed by 0 bases and J by 0 bases, 0 bases remained unmatched. This CDR3 region has 14 residues. The germline V gene encodes CDR1 SGHNT and CDR2 YYREEE (reference sequence). CDR3 amino acids: CASSLGGSSYEQYF. For the CDR3, the DNA is TGTGCCAGCAGCTTGGGCGGGAGCTCCTACGAGCAGTACTTC.

The V gene is TRBV19, the J gene TRBJ2-5; 14 positions agree with TRBD2. CDR1 is LNHDA and CDR2 is SQIVND in the germline V gene (reference sequence). The CDR3 is 17 residues long. J lost 4 bases, V lost 6 bases, and 10 bases had no gene match. Here the CDR3 DNA reads TGTGCCAGTAGCCTAAGACTAGCGGGAGGGACAGTAGAGACCCAGTACTTC. Translating gives CASSLRLAGGTVETQYF.

The chain uses TRBV19 and TRBJ2-7, with D perhaps being TRBD1 or TRBD2 (5 bases each). Trimming cost V 4 bases and J 0 bases, with 10 bases left between them. CDR3 size: 14 residues. The germline CDR1 and CDR2 sequences are LNHDA and SQIVND (reference sequence). The CDR3 region is CASSNRDDSYEQYF. Written as DNA, the CDR3 is TGTGCCAGTAGTAATCGGGACGACTCCTACGAGCAGTACTTC.

The rearrangement uses TRBV28 and TRBJ1-2, with 8 positions matching TRBD1. Germline V gene lookup returns CDR1 MDHEN and CDR2 SYDVKM. V lost 6 bases to trimming and J lost 7 bases; unmatched junction nucleotides: 7. There are 13 residues in the CDR3. The CDR3 region is CASSRQGSAGYTF. CDR3 nucleotide sequence: TGTGCCAGCAGCAGACAGGGGAGCGCTGGCTACACCTTC.

This clone has a single count. Written as DNA, the CDR3 is TGTGCCAGCAGGAAAACAGGGGATTGGGTCTATGAGCAGTACTTC. Translated, it gives CASRKTGDWVYEQYF. The V and J genes are TRBV27 and TRBJ2-7; TRBD1 agrees at 7 bases. This CDR3 has 15 amino acids. J was trimmed by 7 bases and V by 6 bases; bases with no gene match: 15. The germline CDR1 and CDR2 sequences are MNHEY and SMNVEV (reference sequence).

The chain has TRBV4-1 and TRBJ2-6; D is tentatively TRBD1 or TRBD2 (5 bases each). Trimming removed 6 bases at V and 0 bases at J, with 15 bases between. This CDR3 is built from 17 residues. Germline loops: CDR1 MGHRA, CDR2 YSYEKL. CDR3 sequence (DNA): TGCGCCAGCAGAACGGGACGAATCTTCTCTGGGGCCAACGTCCTGACTTTC. Its protein is CASRTGRIFSGANVLTF.

The V call is TRBV6-1, the J call TRBJ2-3, with D unresolved. The CDR3 has 11 amino acids. The germline gives CDR1 MNHNS, CDR2 SASEGT. V gave up 0 bases and J gave up 12 bases, with 7 bases separating them. The CDR3 here is CASSEATGQYF. The CDR3 DNA reads as TGTGCCAGCAGTGAAGCCACCGGACAGTATTTT.

The chain joins TRBV27 to TRBJ2-7, with D possibly matching TRBD2 (5 bases). This CDR3 is built from 15 residues. Germline assignment: CDR1 MNHEY and CDR2 SMNVEV (reference sequence). The ends were cut back, 6 bases at V and 0 bases at J, with 15 bases in the middle. CDR3 in DNA: TGTGCCAGCAGGCCGCGAGGGAGAAACTCCTACGAGCAGTACTTC. This translates into CASRPRGRNSYEQYF.

The chain has TRBV7-2 and TRBJ2-5; 7 nucleotides match TRBD2. This CDR3 is built from 14 residues. With 4 bases clipped from V and 2 bases from J, the junction kept 4 bases outside the gene matches. The germline V gene encodes CDR1 SGHTA and CDR2 FQGNSA. The chain's CDR3 is CASSWQRGQETQYF. In nucleotides, the CDR3 is TGTGCCAGCAGCTGGCAGCGGGGTCAAGAGACCCAGTACTTC.

This chain connects TRBV5-1 to TRBJ1-5; the D gene is possibly TRBD1 (5 bases). Looked up from germline, CDR1 is SGHRS and CDR2 is YFSETQ. The germline V and J ends were trimmed by 0 bases and 2 bases, with 9 bases remaining between them. There are 15 residues in the CDR3. Here the CDR3 reads CASSLGDGGNQPQHF. The CDR3 DNA reads as TGCGCCAGCAGCTTGGGGGACGGAGGCAATCAGCCCCAGCATTTT. Complete variable domain (other parts from reference TRBV5-1 and TRBJ1-5): KAGVTQTPRYLIKTRGQQVTLSCSPISGHRSVSWYQQTPGQGLQFLFEYFSETQRNKGNFPGRFSGRQFSNSRSEMNVSTLELGDSALYLCASSLGDGGNQPQHFGDGTRLSIL.

The chain is built from TRBV7-9 and TRBJ1-2; D possibly corresponds to TRBD1 (6 bases). CDR1 is SEHNR, CDR2 FQNEAQ, per germline (reference sequence). V was shortened by 1 base and J by 5 bases, with 11 bases between the two germline ends. This CDR3 has 14 amino acids. The CDR3 DNA follows: TGTGCCAGCAGCTTAGGTACAGGGCGGTATGGCTACACCTTC. The encoded protein is CASSLGTGRYGYTF. Looking up the rest from reference TRBV7-9 and TRBJ1-2 gives the full variable domain: DTGVSQNPRHKITKRGQNVTFRCDPISEHNRLYWYRQTLGQGPEFLTYFQNEAQLEKSRLLSDRFSAERPKGSFSTLEIQRTEQGDSAMYLCASSLGTGRYGYTFGSGTRLTVV.

This clone was seen once. V usage is TRBV6-1 and J usage is TRBJ1-2, with 8 bases lining up with TRBD1. V was pared by 2 bases and J by 4 bases, with 9 bases of the junction left unmatched. The length of the CDR3 is 16 residues. CDR1 is MNHNS and CDR2 is SASEGT in the germline V gene. CDR3 region: CASSEPTRTGPYGYTF. For the CDR3, the DNA is TGTGCCAGCAGTGAACCTACACGGACAGGGCCCTATGGCTACACCTTC.

The CDR3 loop is CASSPSGGINTGELFF. CDR3 nucleotide sequence: TGTGCCAGCAGCCCGTCAGGGGGCATCAACACCGGGGAGCTGTTTTTT. The chain combines TRBV5-5 with TRBJ2-2; 8 nucleotides agree with TRBD1. Losses at the gene ends were 4 bases for V and 2 bases for J; bases not matched to a gene: 7. CDR3 length: 16 residues. From germline, CDR1 is SGHKS and CDR2 YYEKEE (reference sequence). Combining the CDR3 with reference TRBV5-5 and TRBJ2-2 gives the whole variable domain DAGVTQSPTHLIKTRGQQVTLRCSPISGHKSVSWYQQVLGQGPQFIFQYYEKEERGRGNFPDRFSARQFPNYSSELNVNALLLGDSALYLCASSPSGGINTGELFFGEGSRLTVL.

The V call is TRBV28, the J call TRBJ2-1; D is perhaps TRBD1 (5 bases). The V gene's germline CDR1 is MDHEN and CDR2 SYDVKM. CDR3 length equals 13 residues. V was cut by 7 bases and J by 5 bases, with 12 bases left in between. The CDR3 DNA reads as TGTGCCAGCAAGGCGGACATTAACAATGAGCAGTTCTTC. Its translation is CASKADINNEQFF.

The rearrangement uses TRBV28 and TRBJ1-2; D is unclear. The germline V gene encodes CDR1 MDHEN and CDR2 SYDVKM. The CDR3 sequence is 14 residues long. The V gene lost 3 bases and the J gene lost 4 bases, with 12 bases spanning the gap. This chain's CDR3 is CASSLRQDFYGYTF. As DNA, the CDR3 is TGTGCCAGCAGTTTGCGGCAAGACTTCTATGGCTACACCTTC.

This sequence joins TRBV11-3 and TRBJ2-7; 9 bases are a match to TRBD1. The CDR3 has 16 residues. Trimming at V came to 5 bases and at J to 6 bases, leaving 14 bases not matched to a gene. Germline V gene lookup returns CDR1 SGHNT and CDR2 YENEEA. CDR3 amino acids: CASSPASGQGLSEQYF. As DNA, the CDR3 is TGTGCCAGCAGCCCCGCCTCAGGACAGGGGCTATCCGAGCAGTACTTC.

The V and J genes are TRBV9 and TRBJ1-2; no firm D call. Per germline, CDR1 SGDLS and CDR2 YYNGEE. Between the trimmed V and J ends, which lost 4 bases and 4 bases, there was a span of 8 bases. The CDR3 contains 12 residues. The CDR3 loop is CASSPSLYGYTF. The CDR3 DNA sequence: TGTGCCAGCAGCCCTAGTCTCTATGGCTACACCTTC.

The rearrangement links TRBV5-6 to TRBJ2-3; tentatively, D is TRBD2 (6 bases). This CDR3 has 14 residues. V lost 3 bases and J 8 bases, leaving 16 bases between the germline ends. The germline V gene has CDR1 SGHDT and CDR2 YYEEEE. The CDR3 DNA reads as TGTGCCAGCAGCTGGAGGGACGGGACGGTTACGCAGTATTTT. Residues: CASSWRDGTVTQYF.

The J gene is TRBJ1-2, the V gene TRBV19, with 8 bases identical to TRBD1. Germline CDR1 is LNHDA and CDR2 is SQIVND (reference sequence). CDR3 size: 16 residues. V trimming: 5 bases; J trimming: 0 bases; junction bases outside the gene matches: 8. The CDR3 loop is CASSRTGNTPNYGYTF. CDR3 nucleotide sequence: TGTGCCAGTAGTCGGACAGGGAATACTCCTAACTATGGCTACACCTTC. The full variable domain, completed using reference TRBV19 and TRBJ1-2, is DGGITQSPKYLFRKEGQNVTLSCEQNLNHDAMYWYRQDPGQGLRLIYYSQIVNDFQKGDIAEGYSVSREKKESFPLTVTSAQKNPTAFYLCASSRTGNTPNYGYTFGSGTRLTVV.

The chain has TRBV2 and TRBJ1-2; D ambiguous. Deletions cut 9 bases from V and 5 bases from J, with 13 bases between. There are 12 residues in the CDR3. Germline V gives CDR1 SNHLY, CDR2 FYNNEI. The CDR3 sequence is CASLPFWYGYTF. For the CDR3, the DNA is TGTGCCAGTCTCCCTTTTTGGTATGGCTACACCTTC. Together with reference TRBV2 and TRBJ1-2, the CDR3 gives the full variable domain: EPEVTQTPSHQVTQMGQEVILRCVPISNHLYFYWYRQILGQKVEFLVSFYNNEISEKSEIFDDQFSVERPDGSNFTLKIRSTKLEDSAMYFCASLPFWYGYTFGSGTRLTVV.

The V call is TRBV19, the J call TRBJ2-3, with D tentatively TRBD2 (6 bases). Trimming left V 3 bases short and J 3 bases short, with 19 bases between. The CDR3 is 17 amino acids. The V gene's germline CDR1 is LNHDA and CDR2 SQIVND (reference sequence). CDR3 residues: CASSISFGGIGTDTQYF. CDR3 in DNA: TGTGCCAGTAGTATTAGTTTCGGGGGAATTGGAACAGATACGCAGTATTTT. Full variable domain (outside the CDR3, taken from reference TRBV19 and TRBJ2-3): DGGITQSPKYLFRKEGQNVTLSCEQNLNHDAMYWYRQDPGQGLRLIYYSQIVNDFQKGDIAEGYSVSREKKESFPLTVTSAQKNPTAFYLCASSISFGGIGTDTQYFGPGTRLTVL.

V and J are TRBV7-2 and TRBJ2-2; D is unresolved. V was cut by 1 base and J by 6 bases, with 9 bases left in between. CDR3 length: 14 residues. From germline, CDR1 is SGHTA and CDR2 FQGNSA. The CDR3 bases are TGTGCCAGCAGCTTAGGCTTGAAGGCCGGGGAGCTGTTTTTT. It encodes CASSLGLKAGELFF.

The V gene is TRBV27, the J gene TRBJ1-6; D possibly corresponds to TRBD1 (6 bases). The CDR3 loop spans 16 amino acids. V dropped 2 bases and J dropped 3 bases, with 11 bases sitting between them. The germline CDR1 and CDR2 sequences are MNHEY and SMNVEV (reference sequence). The CDR3 loop is CASSLRTVVYNSPLHF. CDR3 sequence (DNA): TGTGCCAGCAGTTTACGGACAGTCGTCTATAATTCACCCCTCCACTTT.

The chain has TRBV9 and TRBJ1-2, with 11 positions matching TRBD1. CDR1 SGDLS and CDR2 YYNGEE come from the germline V gene. V lost 4 bases, J lost 3 bases, and 5 bases stayed unmatched. The CDR3 runs 15 residues. This CDR3 reads CASSFGTGGYYGYTF. Here the CDR3 DNA reads TGTGCCAGCAGCTTCGGGACAGGGGGTTACTATGGCTACACCTTC. The full variable domain, with the rest looked up from reference TRBV9 and TRBJ1-2, is DSGVTQTPKHLITATGQRVTLRCSPRSGDLSVYWYQQSLDQGLQFLIQYYNGEERAKGNILERFSAQQFPDLHSELNLSSLELGDSALYFCASSFGTGGYYGYTFGSGTRLTVV.

CDR3 nucleotides: TGTGCCAGTAGTATTCCATGGGGCAGGGGGAATCAGCCCCAGCATTTT. This sequence encodes CASSIPWGRGNQPQHF. The chain couples TRBV19 to TRBJ1-5; 7 nucleotides align to TRBD1. The trim removed 3 bases at V and 4 bases at J, leaving 9 bases unmatched. The CDR3 is made up of 16 amino acids. The germline V gene has CDR1 LNHDA and CDR2 SQIVND (reference sequence).

This chain uses TRBV19 with TRBJ1-5; 8 bases line up with TRBD1. V shed 4 bases, J shed 2 bases, and the junction held 1 base outside the gene matches. Germline lookup yields CDR1 LNHDA and CDR2 SQIVND (reference sequence). The CDR3 extends over 14 amino acids. This chain's CDR3 is CASSTGGGNQPQHF. As DNA, the CDR3 is TGTGCCAGTAGTACAGGGGGCGGCAATCAGCCCCAGCATTTT.